This entry concerns a single TCR beta chain. Its antigen is unidentified. TCR beta cDNA libraries had unique molecular identifiers. TCRdb independently ran MiXCR on the PCR reads; one entry per CDR3 protein. The sample has fewer than 600,000 distinct CDR3 sequences; over 35% are singletons. Germline trimming cut 6 bases from V and 0 bases from J; bases unmatched to any gene: 8. The CDR3 consists of 14 residues. Germline CDR1 SQVTM, CDR2 ANQGSEA. The data originate from a study of post-analysis software for immune sequencing data. Findings and caveats of the study: Controls showed lower frequencies than patients for several TRBV segments, and TRBV5-6, TRBV5-1 and TRBV20-1 were among these.

V and J are TRBV29-1 and TRBJ2-7; 7 bases line up with TRBD2. This TCR was sampled from a girl between 5 and 17 years old with multiple sclerosis. The specimen sequenced was blood. The CDR3 loop is CSVGGWDDSYEQYF. The CDR3 DNA is TGCAGCGTGGGGGGGTGGGATGACTCCTACGAGCAGTACTTC.